This T cell receptor beta chain emerged from a study of blood T cell repertoires in COVID-19. Some clones are missing from TCRdb's copy, which holds only in-frame ones; the method was immunoSEQ multiplex PCR. This repertoire shows roughly 150,000 clones, 75% to 90% found once; its top ten account for approximately 2.8%. The V and J ends lost 4 bases and 4 bases respectively, with 7 bases between them. This CDR3 region has 12 residues. Germline values: CDR1 MDHEN, CDR2 SYDVKM. The chain is built from TRBV28 and TRBJ1-2, with unresolved D. Material: peripheral blood. The TCR sequence derives from a woman aged 55-69 years with active COVID-19. The CDR3 sequence is CASSSRTYGYTF. Written as DNA, the CDR3 is TGTGCCAGCAGTTCCAGAACCTATGGCTACACCTTC.